The sequence of this T cell receptor beta chain was determined in a study of blood T cell repertoires in COVID-19. CDR3 length equals 15 residues. V was pared by 3 bases and J by 7 bases, with 4 bases of the junction left unmatched. Germline lookup yields CDR1 MGHRA and CDR2 YSYEKL. TCRdb's table, derived via immunoSEQ multiplex PCR, lists solely in-frame clones and lacks some. This sample carries 220,000 or so clones, approximately 83% of them seen once, and the ten largest clones take more than 2%. This clone has just a few counts. The receptor was derived from an older woman with acute or convalescent COVID-19. V and J are TRBV4-1 and TRBJ1-4; 11 nucleotides align to TRBD1. The sequenced sample was peripheral blood. CDR3 amino acids: CASSQPGTGGEKLFF. CDR3 DNA sequence: TGCGCCAGCAGCCAGCCCGGGACAGGGGGTGAAAAACTGTTTTTT.